The 5 T cell receptor beta chains given below trace back to one sample, sequenced in a study of blood T cell repertoires in COVID-19. Sequencing was performed with immunoSEQ multiplex PCR; in TCRdb, only in-frame clones are kept and a portion is missing. The table lists about 340,000 clones, around 87% of them singletons, with more than 5% in the top ten. Sequencing was carried out using peripheral blood. The receptor set was obtained from a woman aged 50 to 60 with COVID-19, enrolled during active disease.

The genes are TRBV6-6 and TRBJ2-7, with TRBD1 identical over 7 bases. V trimming: 2 bases; J trimming: 2 bases; junction bases outside the gene matches: 6. CDR3 length: 15 residues. CDR1 and CDR2 from the germline V gene are MNHNY and SVGAGI (reference sequence). DNA for the CDR3: TGTGCCAGCAGTTACCCAGGACAGGAGGCCTACGAGCAGTACTTC. Protein sequence: CASSYPGQEAYEQYF.

The chain joins TRBV21-1 to TRBJ2-7; the D call TRBD2 from the table was never checked on the DNA. TRBV21-1 is deemed a pseudogene. The CDR3 loop spans 17 amino acids. The CDR3 region is CASSNRDSTSGTYEQYF. The CDR3, as DNA: TGTGCCAGCAGCAACCGGGACAGCACTAGCGGAACCTACGAGCAGTACTTC.

The chain uses TRBV6-5 and TRBJ2-1; TRBD2 aligns across 8 bases. Trimming at V came to 6 bases and at J to 9 bases, leaving 4 bases not matched to a gene. Germline V gene lookup returns CDR1 MNHEY and CDR2 SVGAGI. The CDR3 has 12 residues. As DNA, the CDR3 is TGTGCCAGCAGGACTAGCGCGATTGAGCAGTTCTTC. Translating it yields CASRTSAIEQFF.

The chain joins TRBV10-3 to TRBJ1-5; the D is unclear. The CDR3 is made up of 15 amino acids. V dropped 0 bases and J dropped 0 bases, with 6 bases sitting between them. Germline V gives CDR1 ENHRY, CDR2 SYGVKD. The CDR3: CAISESQDSNQPQHF. CDR3 DNA: TGTGCCATCAGTGAGTCGCAGGATAGCAATCAGCCCCAGCATTTT.

This rearrangement joins TRBV15 to TRBJ1-4; 9 bases agree with TRBD1. Germline V gene data show CDR1 as LNHNV and CDR2 as YYDKDF (reference sequence). The CDR3 spans 16 residues. Unmatched junction bases numbered 9, after V lost 3 bases and J lost 7 bases. CDR3 sequence (DNA): TGTGCCACCAGCAGGACTCTGGACAGGGGCGGTGAAAAACTGTTTTTT. It is translated as CATSRTLDRGGEKLFF.